This is a list of T cell receptor beta chains from one sample in a study of CD8 T cells in ankylosing spondylitis. TCRdb re-derived calls from the 5' RACE reads in MiXCR, one entry per CDR3 protein. This sample carries around 25,000 distinct CDR3 sequences, over 10% of them seen once, and the ten largest clones take around 30%. The material sequenced was blood. The receptors here all came from a male donor with ankylosing spondylitis or in good health (not recorded which). CDR3s include the opening cysteine and the closing phenylalanine or tryptophan. D genes are given only for firm matches. Rows give clone size only sometimes, using once, few, many, or a class for an expanded clone.

>-|TRBV20-1|TRBJ1-1|few
CSAREDTEAFF
TGCAGTGCTAGGGAGGACACTGAAGCTTTCTTT
>-|TRBV9|TRBJ2-3|many
CASSVGDGRLTDTQYF
TGTGCCAGCAGCGTAGGAGACGGGAGATTGACAGATACGCAGTATTTT
>-|TRBV12-3/TRBV12-4|TRBJ2-2|few
CASSLQGGYTGELFF
TGTGCCAGCAGTTTACAAGGGGGTTACACCGGGGAGCTGTTTTTT
>TRBD2|TRBV20-1|TRBJ2-1|many
CSATTSGWTANEQFF
TGCAGTGCCACGACTAGCGGGTGGACCGCCAATGAGCAGTTCTTC
>-|TRBV6-2/TRBV6-3|TRBJ1-5|many
CASSYQGGLQHF
TGTGCCAGCAGTTACCAAGGAGGTCTCCAGCATTTT
>TRBD1|TRBV29-1|TRBJ2-3|many
CSVGDRDVGDTQYF
TGCAGCGTTGGGGACAGAGACGTGGGAGATACGCAGTATTTT
>TRBD2|TRBV28|TRBJ2-1|many
CASEIRGLARNEQFF
TGTGCCAGTGAGATTAGGGGACTAGCTAGAAATGAGCAGTTCTTC
>-|TRBV20-1|TRBJ2-3|many
CSAGAQGQNTDTQYF
TGCAGTGCTGGGGCCCAGGGTCAGAACACAGATACGCAGTATTTT
>-|TRBV5-1|TRBJ1-1|few
CASSFQPQTDLNTEAFF
TGCGCCAGCAGCTTCCAACCCCAGACAGACCTGAACACTGAAGCTTTCTTT
>-|TRBV7-2|TRBJ2-1|-
CASSLGLREQFF
TGTGCCAGCAGCTTGGGACTCCGTGAGCAGTTCTTC
>-|TRBV5-1|TRBJ1-1|-
CASSLVGPLNTEAFF
TGCGCCAGCAGCTTGGTGGGGCCCTTGAACACTGAAGCTTTCTTT
>TRBD2|TRBV6-5|TRBJ2-3|few
CASSYSSSGARDTQYF
TGTGCCAGCAGTTACTCGAGTAGCGGGGCCCGGGATACGCAGTATTTT
>-|TRBV3-1|TRBJ2-3|-
CASSQDTLSTDTQYF
TGTGCCAGCAGCCAAGATACCCTAAGCACAGATACGCAGTATTTT
>-|TRBV7-3|TRBJ2-1|few
CASSPTRNEQFF
TGTGCCAGCAGCCCCACCCGAAATGAGCAGTTCTTC
>-|TRBV9|TRBJ2-7|-
CASSLDSGSYEQYF
TGTGCCAGCAGCCTCGATAGCGGCTCCTACGAGCAGTACTTC
>TRBD2|TRBV20-1|TRBJ2-5|few
CSAPYSGAETQYF
TGCAGTGCTCCGTACAGCGGGGCAGAGACCCAGTACTTC
>TRBD2|TRBV12-3/TRBV12-4|TRBJ2-7|medium-sized
CASSSGGSGMGSYEQYF
TGTGCCAGCAGTTCCGGTGGTAGCGGGATGGGGTCCTACGAGCAGTACTTC
>TRBD2|TRBV20-1|TRBJ2-1|-
CSARDPAGGVKNEQFF
TGCAGTGCTAGAGATCCAGCGGGAGGGGTAAAAAATGAGCAGTTCTTC
>-|TRBV6-2/TRBV6-3|TRBJ1-4|many
CASSYPGRRNEKLFF
TGTGCCAGCAGTTACCCGGGACGGAGGAATGAAAAACTGTTTTTT
>TRBD2|TRBV20-1|TRBJ2-2|-
CSAPTSTGTGELFF
TGCAGTGCCCCGACTAGCACTGGGACCGGGGAGCTGTTTTTT
>-|TRBV11-2|TRBJ2-2|few
CASSANGGGELFF
TGTGCCAGCAGCGCCAACGGTGGGGGGGAGCTGTTTTTT
>-|TRBV12-3/TRBV12-4|TRBJ2-2|many
CASSLTVRFTGELFF
TGTGCCAGCAGTCTGACAGTTAGGTTCACCGGGGAGCTGTTTTTT
>TRBD1|TRBV12-3/TRBV12-4|TRBJ2-5|many
CASSRDRGTQYF
TGTGCCAGCAGTCGGGACAGGGGGACCCAGTACTTC
>TRBD1|TRBV12-3/TRBV12-4|TRBJ2-6|few
CASRRQGNSGANVLTF
TGTGCCAGCAGAAGACAGGGAAACTCTGGGGCCAACGTCCTGACTTTC
>-|TRBV6-5|TRBJ1-5|few
CASSYTYSNQPQHF
TGTGCCAGCAGTTACACTTATAGCAATCAGCCCCAGCATTTT
>-|TRBV12-3/TRBV12-4|TRBJ2-2|many
CASSLVPKWAGELFF
TGTGCCAGCAGCCTAGTTCCGAAATGGGCCGGGGAGCTGTTTTTT
>-|TRBV3-1|TRBJ1-1|-
CASSASDSHTEAFF
TGTGCCAGCAGCGCCTCGGACAGCCACACTGAAGCTTTCTTT
>-|TRBV12-3/TRBV12-4|TRBJ2-2|-
CASSTYRAVGTGELFF
TGTGCCAGCAGCACTTACAGGGCTGTCGGCACCGGGGAGCTGTTTTTT
>-|TRBV6-6|TRBJ2-4|-
CASSYGQAGLYIQYF
TGTGCCAGCAGTTATGGGCAGGCCGGTCTCTACATTCAGTACTTC
>-|TRBV2|TRBJ2-3|many
CASSEWAELAQYF
TGTGCCAGCAGTGAATGGGCAGAGCTGGCGCAGTATTTT
>-|TRBV5-1|TRBJ1-1|-
CASSLLLMNTEAFF
TGCGCCAGCAGCTTACTCCTCATGAACACTGAAGCTTTCTTT
>-|TRBV7-9|TRBJ2-1|many
CASSSRGSSYNEQFF
TGTGCCAGCAGCTCACGGGGGAGCTCCTACAATGAGCAGTTCTTC
>-|TRBV28|TRBJ1-4|-
CASSLKQGLYEKLFF
TGTGCCAGCAGTTTAAAACAGGGTCTATATGAAAAACTGTTTTTT
>-|TRBV12-3/TRBV12-4|TRBJ1-1|few
CASRDRSWRTEAFF
TGTGCCAGCAGGGACCGATCCTGGAGGACTGAAGCTTTCTTT
>-|TRBV5-1|TRBJ2-5|-
CASSLAGETQYF
TGCGCCAGCAGCTTGGCCGGTGAGACCCAGTACTTC
>-|TRBV7-2|TRBJ2-3|-
CASSLRSGRGYTDTQYF
TGTGCCAGCAGCTTACGTTCCGGACGGGGGTACACAGATACGCAGTATTTT